This T cell receptor (beta chain) comes out of a study of cytomegalovirus exposure and HLA in healthy donors. Findings and limits, study-wide: Sequencing artifact likely explains a cluster of highly shared sequence variants. The majority of TCR sequences were rare, yet some public TCRs appeared in many donors.

The study ran its PCR with 60 Vbeta and 13 Jbeta primers. Sequenced by immunoSEQ multiplex PCR; TCRdb stores in-frame clones only, minus some. The profile shows about 170,000 clones, 70% to 90% of them singletons. This clone has just one count. Its antigen is unidentified. The CDR3 length is 14 residues. V lost 4 bases, J lost 3 bases, and 9 bases lay in between. Germline CDR1 is SGHDN and CDR2 is FVKESK. This sequence originates from a young man in good health and CMV-seropositive. The chain recombines TRBV14 with TRBJ2-2; the D gene is possibly TRBD1 (6 bases). The sequencing sample was made of PBMCs. CDR3 coding DNA: TGTGCCAGCAGCCTTAGACAGGACACCGGGGAGCTGTTTTTT. Protein: CASSLRQDTGELFF.